Included here is one T cell receptor beta chain sequence, with context. Original data processing: Nucleated cell number was recorded as an estimate derived from reference gene primer amplification. The repertoire was sequenced with immunoSEQ multiplex PCR; TCRdb's copy has only in-frame clones and lacks some. The D gene and trimming were derived from the DNA, and the V and J assignments and clone size from that table. The sample carries about 180,000 clones, approximately 89% recorded once. The data were obtained in a study of blood T cell repertoires in COVID-19. Whole-study context: PBMCs, B-cell-depleted T cells, or T cells provided the cDNA or gDNA that made up the material.

The CDR3 is made up of 16 amino acids. Trimming cost V 0 bases and J 2 bases; bases outside gene matches: 3. Germline CDR1 reads GTSNPN; CDR2 reads SVGIG (reference sequence). Sequenced material: peripheral blood. The chain carries TRBV30 and TRBJ2-2, with 10 positions matching TRBD2. The clonotype was recovered from a man aged 40-49 years with active or convalescent COVID-19. CDR3 DNA: TGTGCCTGGAGTGTCAAGCGGGGGGGTAACACCGGGGAGCTGTTTTTT. Protein sequence: CAWSVKRGGNTGELFF.